The 20 T cell receptor beta chains below were found in one sample sequenced in a study of OX40 agonist ivuxolimab in advanced cancers. Profiled with immunoSEQ multiplex PCR; TCRdb holds only in-frame clones, not every one. The sample lists approximately 74,000 clones; 65% to 90% were seen once. The specimen comprised CD4+ or CD8+ T cells sorted from blood, sampled in a trial of the OX40 agonist ivuxolimab. The source is an adult with an advanced solid tumor such as melanoma, head and neck, liver or kidney cancer.

This chain joins TRBV27 and TRBJ1-1; D remains unclear. Per germline, CDR1 MNHEY and CDR2 SMNVEV (reference sequence). The CDR3 spans 13 residues. V lost 0 bases and J lost 4, with 6 bases in between. CDR3 nucleotide sequence: TGTGCCAGCAGTTTATCGGATAGCACTGAAGCTTTCTTT. Translated, it gives CASSLSDSTEAFF.

The chain has TRBV2 and TRBJ1-5, with D possibly TRBD1 on 6 matching bases. The germline V gene encodes CDR1 SNHLY and CDR2 FYNNEI. This CDR3 comprises 13 residues. The V end lost 6 bases, the J end lost 6 bases, and 12 bases lay between the germline ends. CDR3: CASSGQYSQPQHF. In DNA form, the CDR3 reads TGTGCCAGCAGCGGACAGTATTCTCAGCCCCAGCATTTT.

The chain carries TRBV15 and TRBJ1-5; perhaps TRBD1 as D (5 bases). Trimming left V 5 bases short and J 0 bases short, with 8 bases between. Per germline, CDR1 LNHNV and CDR2 YYDKDF (reference sequence). The CDR3 is 14 amino acids. CDR3 in amino acids: CATSGDYSNQPQHF. The CDR3, as DNA: TGTGCCACCAGCGGGGACTATAGCAATCAGCCCCAGCATTTT.

The chain couples TRBV29-1 to TRBJ2-3; TRBD2 agrees at 11 bases. Germline V gives CDR1 SQVTM, CDR2 ANQGSEA. After removal of 5 bases from V and 2 bases from J, the junction contained 9 bases not matched to a gene. This CDR3 comprises 16 residues. CDR3 sequence reads: CSVKRGTSGSTDTQYF. The CDR3 DNA reads TGCAGCGTTAAAAGAGGGACTAGCGGATCCACAGATACGCAGTATTTT.

This chain joins TRBV7-2 and TRBJ2-2, with TRBD1 matching over 9 bases. The CDR3 is made up of 15 amino acids. Losses at the gene ends were 5 bases for V and 4 bases for J; bases not matched to a gene: 5. The germline CDR1 and CDR2 sequences are SGHTA and FQGNSA. CDR3 in DNA: TGTGCCAGCAGCAAGGGACAGGGACGCACCGGGGAGCTGTTTTTT. Translated: CASSKGQGRTGELFF.

J is TRBJ1-2 and V is TRBV6-5; 8 positions match TRBD1. The junction had 3 bases not matched to a gene; V was cut back by 5 bases and J by 4 bases. The CDR3 extends over 13 amino acids. Germline V gene data show CDR1 as MNHEY and CDR2 as SVGAGI. Here the CDR3 DNA reads TGTGCCAGCAGTAACACAGGGGGCTATGGCTACACCTTC. Protein: CASSNTGGYGYTF.

In its sample, this clone was seen once. CDR3 sequence: CASSSGTRVNEQYF. DNA of the CDR3: TGCGCCAGCAGCTCCGGGACCAGGGTGAACGAGCAGTACTTC. V is TRBV5-1 and J is TRBJ2-7; D may match TRBD1 or TRBD2 (5 bases each). Per the germline V gene, CDR1 is SGHRS and CDR2 is YFSETQ. The CDR3 runs 14 residues. Trimming removed 3 bases from V and 5 bases from J, with 15 bases in between.

This clone was observed a handful of times. V gene TRBV7-9 combines with J gene TRBJ2-7; TRBD2 is a possible D gene (5 bases). This CDR3 has 14 residues. Germline CDR1 SEHNR, CDR2 FQNEAQ (reference sequence). V dropped 5 bases and J dropped 4 bases, with 15 bases sitting between them. The chain's CDR3 is CASSQISGLYEQYF. Written as DNA, the CDR3 is TGTGCCAGCAGCCAAATCTCGGGGTTATACGAGCAGTACTTC.

V and J are TRBV18 and TRBJ1-1; D is ambiguous. The CDR3 sequence is 16 residues long. The V end was cut by 3 bases, the J end by 1 base, with 15 bases between. The germline V gene encodes CDR1 KGHSH and CDR2 LQKENI. The CDR3 loop is CASSPSTLEGNTEAFF. The CDR3 DNA follows: TGTGCCAGCTCACCTTCGACACTCGAGGGGAACACTGAAGCTTTCTTT.

The chain has TRBV18 and TRBJ2-5; D not resolved. In germline, CDR1 is KGHSH, CDR2 LQKENI. This CDR3 region has 13 residues. V was trimmed by 2 bases and J by 3 bases, leaving 7 bases between them. CDR3 sequence reads: CASSPVREETQYF. The CDR3, as DNA: TGTGCCAGCTCACCAGTCCGGGAAGAGACCCAGTACTTC.

A single count supports this clone. The gene calls are TRBV30 and TRBJ1-2; 9 bases align to TRBD1. J gave up 1 base and V 3 bases, and 3 bases lay outside the gene matches. Germline-derived CDR1 and CDR2 are GTSNPN and SVGIG (reference sequence). The CDR3 has 14 amino acids. DNA of the CDR3: TGTGCCTGGAGAGACAGGGGGGATAACTATGGCTACACCTTC. This translates into CAWRDRGDNYGYTF.

This sequence joins TRBV19 and TRBJ1-2; D unclear. This CDR3 has 13 amino acids. Deletions cut 3 bases from V and 4 bases from J, with 9 bases between. Germline lookup yields CDR1 LNHDA and CDR2 SQIVND (reference sequence). The CDR3 DNA reads TGTGCCAGTAGTATCCGCAGCCTCTATGGCTACACCTTC. Protein product: CASSIRSLYGYTF.

A remark on this clone: One end of the junction is discordant with germline, which a read error may explain. The chain combines TRBV11-2 with TRBJ2-7, with D tentatively TRBD1 (6 bases). The CDR3 is 13 amino acids. Germline loops: CDR1 SGHAT, CDR2 FQNNGV. The CDR3 bases are TGTGCCAGCAGCGTAGAAGGGGGTTTTAAGCAGTACTTC. The encoded protein is CASSVEGGFKQYF.

The chain employs TRBV5-1 and TRBJ1-1; no reliable D call. V lost 4 bases to trimming and J lost 0 bases, with 13 bases between them. Germline V gives CDR1 SGHRS, CDR2 YFSETQ. The CDR3 extends over 15 amino acids. CDR3 in amino acids: CASSPLAGLNTEAFF. The CDR3, as DNA: TGCGCCAGCAGCCCACTGGCGGGGTTGAACACTGAAGCTTTCTTT.

In the case of this clone: Other DNA sequences in the sample encode the same CDR3. J is TRBJ2-7 and V is TRBV6-5, with 10 bases identical to TRBD1. J lost 1 base, V lost 6 bases, and 3 bases had no gene match. The CDR3 is 14 amino acids. In germline, CDR1 is MNHEY, CDR2 SVGAGI. The CDR3 DNA sequence: TGTGCCAGCAGCTCGGGACAGGGGTCCTACGAGCAGTACTTC. This translates into CASSSGQGSYEQYF.

The chain recombines TRBV27 with TRBJ1-1, with D perhaps matching TRBD1 (5 bases). CDR3 size: 14 residues. Trimming left V 3 bases short and J 6 bases short, with 14 bases between. Looked up from germline, CDR1 is MNHEY and CDR2 is SMNVEV (reference sequence). For the CDR3, the DNA is TGTGCCAGCAGTTTTAGTCAGGGTTATTCTGAAGCTTTCTTT. Translation gives CASSFSQGYSEAFF.

The chain carries TRBV5-1 and TRBJ2-5; no definite D call. The V end lost 3 bases, the J end lost 2 bases, and 14 bases lay between the germline ends. The CDR3 consists of 15 residues. The V gene's germline CDR1 is SGHRS and CDR2 YFSETQ. CDR3 nucleotide sequence: TGCGCCAGCAGCTCCTCCTGGGGTGCTCAAGAGACCCAGTACTTC. Residues: CASSSSWGAQETQYF.

This clone occurred a few times. The CDR3, as DNA: TGTGCCAGGAGGTCAGGGGAAGATAACACCGGGGAGCTGTTTTTT. Its protein product is CARRSGEDNTGELFF. The genes are TRBV2 and TRBJ2-2, with a tentative D call TRBD1 (6 bases). The CDR3 loop spans 15 amino acids. V was cut by 9 bases and J by 2 bases, with 16 bases left in between. In germline, CDR1 is SNHLY, CDR2 FYNNEI.

The chain is built from TRBV19 and TRBJ2-5; TRBD1 matches 10 bases. V lost 9 bases, J lost 5 bases, and 6 bases stayed unmatched. The CDR3 runs to 13 residues. Germline lookup yields CDR1 LNHDA and CDR2 SQIVND (reference sequence). The CDR3 nucleotides read TGTGCCAGCCGGGACAGGGGACGGGAGACCCAGTACTTC. Residues: CASRDRGRETQYF.

The V and J genes are TRBV7-9 and TRBJ2-7; D is possibly TRBD1 (5 bases). Between the trimmed V and J ends, which lost 4 bases and 9 bases, there was a span of 13 bases. Looked up from germline, CDR1 is SEHNR and CDR2 is FQNEAQ (reference sequence). The CDR3 sequence is 12 residues long. The CDR3 bases are TGTGCCAGCAGCTCAACGTACAGGACGCAGTACTTC. Translating gives CASSSTYRTQYF.